This T cell receptor beta chain stems from a study of T cell repertoires in aging, cancer and after chemotherapy. Background on the study: Pre- and post-chemotherapy samples were paired from chronic lymphocytic leukemia patients treated with fludarabine- or bendamustine-based regimens.

Rearranged V-D-J TRB sequences were amplified with a mixed TRB-A/B primer pool. A single record per CDR3 protein comes from TCRdb applying MiXCR to the multiplex PCR reads. The sample carries approximately 5,000 distinct CDR3 sequences, 38% recorded once. The trim removed 7 bases at V and 9 bases at J, leaving 18 bases unmatched. CDR1 and CDR2 from the germline V gene are SQVTM and ANQGSEA. This CDR3 has 16 residues. The template was genomic DNA from peripheral blood, not RNA. This clonotype is categorized as medium-sized. Its cognate antigen is unknown. Study conclusions and caveats: Loss of evenness, beyond lost richness, contributed to age-related TCR diversity decline in cancer patients.

This clonotype was obtained from a human donor with a blood cancer. The chain links TRBV29-1 to TRBJ2-1, with TRBD1 matching over 10 bases. The specimen sequenced was blood. The CDR3 region is CSATYRDRGLASEQFF. DNA of the CDR3: TGCAGCGCCACCTACCGGGACAGGGGCCTCGCCAGTGAGCAGTTCTTC.